This T cell receptor (beta chain) was sequenced during a study of blood T cells in healthy people across ages. General observations from the study: Roughly linear age-related decline in beta diversity appeared, significant by age roughly 40. Naive CD4+ cell counts and diversity both ran higher in long-lived than in aged donors. Percentage of naive T cells showed a strong correlation with TCR beta diversity.

The use of a sample-barcoded 5' primer and a J-beta primer mix characterized a second PCR of roughly 6 to 12 cycles. TCRdb reanalysed the 5' RACE reads using MiXCR and keeps one entry per CDR3 protein. The profile covers about 760,000 distinct CDR3 sequences, with roughly 25% appearing a single time and more than 8.5% taken by the ten largest. This CDR3 spans 13 amino acids. V was pared by 3 bases and J by 5 bases, with 4 bases of the junction left unmatched. Per the germline V gene, CDR1 is WSHSY and CDR2 is SAAADI. This clonotype has more than one count but fewer than ten. Antigen specificity is unknown. The sample was also reused in another study, on T cells of mothers and their children.

Sequenced input: blood. This chain joins TRBV10-2 and TRBJ2-7, with 7 bases fitting TRBD1. The sequence was obtained from a boy between 10 and 17 years old in good health. CDR3 protein: CASSDRGFDEQYF. In DNA, the CDR3 is TGCGCCAGCAGTGACAGGGGGTTCGACGAGCAGTACTTC.